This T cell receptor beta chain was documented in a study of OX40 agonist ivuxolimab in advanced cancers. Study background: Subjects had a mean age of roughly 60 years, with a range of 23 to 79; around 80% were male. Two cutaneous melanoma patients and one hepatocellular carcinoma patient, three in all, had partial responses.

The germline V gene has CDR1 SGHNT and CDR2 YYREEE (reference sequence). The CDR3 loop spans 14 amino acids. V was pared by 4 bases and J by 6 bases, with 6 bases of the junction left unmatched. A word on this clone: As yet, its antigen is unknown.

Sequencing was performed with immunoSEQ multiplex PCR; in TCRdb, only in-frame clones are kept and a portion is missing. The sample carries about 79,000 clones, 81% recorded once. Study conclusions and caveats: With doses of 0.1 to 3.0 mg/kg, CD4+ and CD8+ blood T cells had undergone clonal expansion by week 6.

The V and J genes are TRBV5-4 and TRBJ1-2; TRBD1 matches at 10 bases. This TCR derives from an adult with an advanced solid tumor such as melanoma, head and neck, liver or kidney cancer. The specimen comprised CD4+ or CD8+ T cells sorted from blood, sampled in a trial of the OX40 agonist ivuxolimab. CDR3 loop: CASSGDRGPHGYTF. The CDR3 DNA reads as TGTGCCAGCAGCGGAGACAGGGGGCCCCATGGCTACACCTTC.